The 25 T cell receptor beta chains presented below share a single source sample, sequenced in a study of blood T cell repertoires in COVID-19. This table comes from immunoSEQ multiplex PCR, and its TCRdb copy is limited to in-frame clones, with some not included. The sample consists of roughly 100,000 clones, about 90% of them appearing once. Sequenced: peripheral blood. The receptors were sampled from a woman aged 45-65 years in a cohort sampled during active COVID-19.

The chain recombines TRBV5-6 with TRBJ2-1; maybe TRBD1 (6 bases). The germline CDR1 and CDR2 sequences are SGHDT and YYEEEE. The V end was cut by 1 base, the J end by 4 bases, with 12 bases between. The CDR3 spans 15 residues. In DNA, the CDR3 is TGTGCCAGCAGCTTGTGGGGGACAAAATACAATGAGCAGTTCTTC. The encoded protein is CASSLWGTKYNEQFF.

The chain recombines TRBV27 with TRBJ2-6; TRBD1 agrees at 8 bases. The CDR3 has 14 residues. Germline CDR1 reads MNHEY; CDR2 reads SMNVEV (reference sequence). V dropped 6 bases and J dropped 3; count of bases not matched to a gene: 1. The CDR3 DNA reads TGTGCCAGCAGACAGGGGGTTGGGGCCAACGTCCTGACTTTC. This codes for CASRQGVGANVLTF.

The J gene is TRBJ2-5, the V gene TRBV7-3, with TRBD1 matching 11 bases. The trim removed 8 bases at V and 2 bases at J, leaving 10 bases unmatched. The germline V gene encodes CDR1 SGHTA and CDR2 FQGTGA. The CDR3 extends over 16 amino acids. The CDR3: CASALSGTGGQETQYF. CDR3 in DNA: TGTGCCAGCGCGCTTTCCGGGACAGGGGGGCAAGAGACCCAGTACTTC. Based on the CDR3 plus reference TRBV7-3 and TRBJ2-5, the full variable domain is GAGVSQTPSNKVTEKGKYVELRCDPISGHTALYWYRQSLGQGPEFLIYFQGTGAADDSGLPNDRFFAVRPEGSVSTLKIQRTERGDSAVYLCASALSGTGGQETQYFGPGTRLLVL.

The chain joins TRBV5-1 to TRBJ2-1; possible D gene TRBD2, 5 bases. Trimming cost V 2 bases and J 3 bases, with 12 bases left between them. Germline CDR1 is SGHRS and CDR2 is YFSETQ. The CDR3 has 15 amino acids. CDR3 in amino acids: CASSLRAAVYNEQFF. CDR3 sequence (DNA): TGCGCCAGCAGCTTAAGAGCGGCCGTCTACAATGAGCAGTTCTTC.

The V and J genes are TRBV9 and TRBJ1-2; D is unresolved. Germline assignment: CDR1 SGDLS and CDR2 YYNGEE. This CDR3 comprises 16 residues. V lost 3 bases to trimming and J lost 6 bases, with 21 bases between them. CDR3 DNA sequence: TGTGCCAGCAGCGCTATCGAACCGCGCCAGACAAATGGCTACACCTTC. Translating it yields CASSAIEPRQTNGYTF.

This chain links TRBV3-1 (or the pseudogene TRBV3-2) with TRBJ1-2; D gene uncertain. The CDR3 covers 14 residues. Germline CDR1 and CDR2: LGHDT and YNNKEL (reference sequence). Trimming removed 0 bases from V and 2 bases from J, with 7 bases in between. In DNA, the CDR3 is TGTGCCAGCAGCCAAGATAACTGGAACTATGGCTACACCTTC. This gives the protein CASSQDNWNYGYTF.

The chain carries TRBV10-1 and TRBJ1-3, with D possibly matching TRBD1 (6 bases). The germline V gene has CDR1 WNHNN and CDR2 SYGVQD (reference sequence). This CDR3 comprises 14 residues. The V end lost 4 bases, the J end lost 3 bases, and 10 bases lay between the germline ends. CDR3 residues: CASSVDRHGNTIYF. The DNA for the CDR3 is TGCGCCAGCAGTGTGGACAGACATGGAAACACCATATATTTT.

This chain connects TRBV27 to TRBJ2-2; 7 positions agree with TRBD2. This CDR3 has 15 amino acids. Germline V gives CDR1 MNHEY, CDR2 SMNVEV (reference sequence). The junction had 8 bases not matched to a gene; V was cut back by 6 bases and J by 4 bases. CDR3 DNA: TGTGCCAGCAGGTCTTGGGCGGGAGCCACCGGGGAGCTGTTTTTT. Translating gives CASRSWAGATGELFF.

V and J are TRBV28 and TRBJ2-5; TRBD2 agrees at 14 bases. This CDR3 contains 15 residues. Germline values: CDR1 MDHEN, CDR2 SYDVKM. V lost 5 bases, J lost 4 bases, and 3 bases stayed unmatched. The CDR3 nucleotides are TGTGCCAGCAGTCCCGGACTAGCGGGAGGAGAGACCCAGTACTTC. This encodes CASSPGLAGGETQYF. The whole variable domain, filled in from reference TRBV28 and TRBJ2-5, reads DVKVTQSSRYLVKRTGEKVFLECVQDMDHENMFWYRQDPGLGLRLIYFSYDVKMKEKGDIPEGYSVSREKKERFSLILESASTNQTSMYLCASSPGLAGGETQYFGPGTRLLVL.

The chain employs TRBV6-5 and TRBJ2-3; 9 bases line up with TRBD1. The CDR3 consists of 14 residues. V trimming: 8 bases; J trimming: 3 bases; junction bases outside the gene matches: 6. Germline V lookup: CDR1 MNHEY, CDR2 SVGAGI. The CDR3 region is CASGGQGLTDTQYF. For the CDR3, the DNA is TGTGCCAGCGGGGGACAGGGATTAACAGATACGCAGTATTTT.

There are a few counts of this clone. The rearrangement links TRBV4-1 to TRBJ2-2; D perhaps matches TRBD1 (5 bases). The CDR3 extends over 14 amino acids. Germline V gives CDR1 MGHRA, CDR2 YSYEKL. V was cut by 2 bases and J by 6 bases, with 10 bases left in between. CDR3 DNA sequence: TGCGCCAGCAGCCAAACGTGGGGCTCCGGGGAGCTGTTTTTT. It translates to CASSQTWGSGELFF.

This sequence joins TRBV5-6 and TRBJ2-1, with D tentatively TRBD2 (6 bases). Trimming cost V 1 base and J 0 bases, with 11 bases left between them. This CDR3 contains 16 residues. Germline V gene sequence: CDR1 SGHDT, CDR2 YYEEEE. This CDR3 reads CASSLTRLGSYNEQFF. CDR3 sequence (DNA): TGTGCCAGCAGCTTGACCCGACTAGGCTCCTACAATGAGCAGTTCTTC.

The chain recombines TRBV7-9 with TRBJ1-3, with D possibly TRBD1 on 5 matching bases. Trimming cost V 2 bases and J 11 bases, with 16 bases left between them. Germline loops: CDR1 SEHNR, CDR2 FQNEAQ (reference sequence). The CDR3 totals 14 residues. CDR3 loop: CASSLSGDLGAIYF. The CDR3, as DNA: TGTGCCAGCAGCTTATCGGGGGACCTTGGGGCCATATATTTT.

The V and J genes are TRBV5-1 and TRBJ2-7; 9 positions agree with TRBD2. This CDR3 contains 14 residues. From germline, CDR1 is SGHRS and CDR2 YFSETQ. V was pared by 0 bases and J by 2 bases, with 0 bases of the junction left unmatched. The CDR3 protein is CASSLASGTYEQYF. The CDR3 DNA reads as TGCGCCAGCAGCTTGGCTAGCGGGACCTACGAGCAGTACTTC.

The genes are TRBV5-1 and TRBJ1-1; 9 nucleotides line up with TRBD1. This CDR3 comprises 15 residues. Germline loops: CDR1 SGHRS, CDR2 YFSETQ. V lost 4 bases and J lost 2; bases outside the gene matches: 6. The CDR3, as DNA: TGCGCCAGCAGCGAGGGACAGGGCGGCAACACTGAAGCTTTCTTT. Protein: CASSEGQGGNTEAFF.

CDR3 sequence: CASSPQGPPGGPPLHF. The CDR3 nucleotides are TGTGCCAGCAGCCCCCAAGGTCCCCCCGGAGGCCCACCCCTCCACTTT. The chain joins TRBV7-9 to TRBJ1-6; D is uncertain. This CDR3 contains 16 residues. Trimming shortened V by 5 bases and J by 11 bases, and 22 bases separated the two germline ends. The germline V gene encodes CDR1 SEHNR and CDR2 FQNEAQ (reference sequence).

The chain uses TRBV3-1 (or the pseudogene TRBV3-2) and TRBJ2-6, with D hard to call. The CDR3 covers 18 residues. The V end was cut by 4 bases, the J end by 0 bases, with 16 bases between. Germline values: CDR1 LGHDT, CDR2 YNNKEL (reference sequence). The CDR3 spells CASSLLPGTSSGANVLTF. The DNA of the CDR3 is TGTGCCAGCAGCCTTCTCCCAGGTACGAGCTCTGGGGCCAACGTCCTGACTTTC.

The CDR3 DNA follows: TGTGCCAGCACCGACTCGGGGGGCGGGAACTCACCCCTCCACTTT. It yields the protein CASTDSGGGNSPLHF. The V and J genes are TRBV6-5 and TRBJ1-6; a weak D match, TRBD1 (6 bases). From germline, CDR1 is MNHEY and CDR2 SVGAGI. V was pared by 7 bases and J by 10 bases, with 20 bases between. CDR3 length equals 15 residues.

This clone was found once. The chain combines TRBV4-1 with TRBJ1-3, with TRBD1 identical over 9 bases. J gave up 1 base and V 2 bases, and 3 bases lay outside the gene matches. The CDR3 totals 16 residues. From germline, CDR1 is MGHRA and CDR2 YSYEKL. This chain's CDR3 is CASSQPTGGSGNTIYF. CDR3 sequence (DNA): TGCGCCAGCAGCCAACCGACAGGGGGATCTGGAAACACCATATATTTT.

The J gene is TRBJ2-7, the V gene TRBV11-2; 15 bases are shared with TRBD2. This CDR3 region has 16 residues. J gave up 4 bases and V 3 bases, and 4 bases lay outside the gene matches. Germline lookup yields CDR1 SGHAT and CDR2 FQNNGV. The CDR3 loop is CASSFGLAGGLYEQYF. CDR3 DNA sequence: TGTGCCAGCAGCTTTGGACTAGCGGGAGGGTTGTACGAGCAGTACTTC.

This chain connects TRBV5-1 to TRBJ2-3, with TRBD1 identical over 8 bases. The CDR3 is 16 residues long. The ends lost 4 bases at V and 0 bases at J; junction bases unmatched: 7. Germline V gene sequence: CDR1 SGHRS, CDR2 YFSETQ. The CDR3 here is CASSRTGFASTDTQYF. CDR3 bases: TGCGCCAGCAGCAGGACAGGGTTTGCTAGCACAGATACGCAGTATTTT.

The CDR3 nucleotides are TGTGCCAGCAGGGGGGCTAAACTTACAGATACGCAGTATTTT. It specifies CASRGAKLTDTQYF. The rearrangement uses TRBV7-8 and TRBJ2-3, with a tentative D call TRBD1 (6 bases). Trimming removed 6 bases at V and 3 bases at J, with 13 bases between. The CDR3 consists of 14 residues. Germline loops: CDR1 SGHVS, CDR2 FQNEAQ.

The chain combines TRBV28 with TRBJ2-4; D unclear. This CDR3 region has 15 residues. The germline V and J ends were trimmed by 5 bases and 1 base, with 12 bases remaining between them. Per the germline V gene, CDR1 is MDHEN and CDR2 is SYDVKM. CDR3 sequence (DNA): TGTGCCAGCAGTACTACTGGGTCTGCCAAAAACATTCAGTACTTC. This sequence encodes CASSTTGSAKNIQYF.

This clone came up once. The rearrangement uses TRBV11-3 and TRBJ2-2; TRBD2 matches 9 bases. The trim removed 8 bases at V and 6 bases at J, leaving 7 bases unmatched. CDR1 is SGHNT and CDR2 is YENEEA in the germline V gene. The CDR3 is 14 amino acids. This CDR3 reads CASLPGGRAGELFF. CDR3 bases: TGTGCCAGCCTCCCGGGCGGGAGGGCCGGGGAGCTGTTTTTT.

This chain links TRBV14 with TRBJ1-6; D remains ambiguous. The CDR3 sequence is 14 residues long. Germline-derived CDR1 and CDR2 are SGHDN and FVKESK. V was shortened by 3 bases and J by 8 bases, with 11 bases between the two germline ends. This CDR3 is CASSHPYSHSPLHF. The CDR3 coding sequence is TGTGCCAGCAGCCATCCTTATTCCCATTCACCCCTCCACTTT. Full variable domain (outside the CDR3, taken from reference TRBV14 and TRBJ1-6): EAGVTQFPSHSVIEKGQTVTLRCDPISGHDNLYWYRRVMGKEIKFLLHFVKESKQDESGMPNNRFLAERTGGTYSTLKVQPAELEDSGVYFCASSHPYSHSPLHFGNGTRLTVT.